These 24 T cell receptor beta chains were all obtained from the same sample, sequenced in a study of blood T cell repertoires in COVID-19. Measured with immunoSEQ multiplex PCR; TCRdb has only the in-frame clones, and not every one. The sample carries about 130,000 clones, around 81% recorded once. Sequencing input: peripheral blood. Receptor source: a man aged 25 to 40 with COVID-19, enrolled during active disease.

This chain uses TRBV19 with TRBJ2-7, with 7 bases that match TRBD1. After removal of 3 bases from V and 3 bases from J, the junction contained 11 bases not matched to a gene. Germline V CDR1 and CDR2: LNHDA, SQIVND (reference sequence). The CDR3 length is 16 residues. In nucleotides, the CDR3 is TGTGCCAGTAGTATTTCAGAAAAGGGGGCGAACTACGAGCAGTACTTC. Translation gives CASSISEKGANYEQYF.

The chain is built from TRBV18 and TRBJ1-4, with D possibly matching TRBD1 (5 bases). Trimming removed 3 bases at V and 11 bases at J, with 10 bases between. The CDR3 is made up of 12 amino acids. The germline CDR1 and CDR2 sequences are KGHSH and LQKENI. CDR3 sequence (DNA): TGTGCCAGCTCACCGGGGGGGATGAAACTGTTTTTT. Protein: CASSPGGMKLFF.

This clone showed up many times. For the CDR3, the DNA is TGTGCCACCAGTGATCCCTCGGTCTCCGGGGAGCTGTTTTTT. This translates into CATSDPSVSGELFF. This chain links TRBV24-1 with TRBJ2-2; D uncertain. Deletions cut 3 bases from V and 6 bases from J, with 10 bases between. This CDR3 comprises 14 residues. Germline assignment: CDR1 KGHDR and CDR2 SFDVKD.

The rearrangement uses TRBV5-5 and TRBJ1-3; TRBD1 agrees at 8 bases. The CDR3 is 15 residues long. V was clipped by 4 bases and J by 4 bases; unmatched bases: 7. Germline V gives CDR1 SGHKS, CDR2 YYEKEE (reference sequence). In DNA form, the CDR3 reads TGTGCCAGCAGCAGAGAGGACAGGGCCGGAAACACCATATATTTT. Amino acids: CASSREDRAGNTIYF.

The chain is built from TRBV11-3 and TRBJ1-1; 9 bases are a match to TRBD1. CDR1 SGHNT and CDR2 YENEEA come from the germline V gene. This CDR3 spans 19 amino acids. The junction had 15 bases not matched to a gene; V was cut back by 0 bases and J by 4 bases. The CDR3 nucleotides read TGTGCCAGCAGCTTAGATTGGCCTGAACAGGACAGGGGAAGCACTGAAGCTTTCTTT. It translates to CASSLDWPEQDRGSTEAFF.

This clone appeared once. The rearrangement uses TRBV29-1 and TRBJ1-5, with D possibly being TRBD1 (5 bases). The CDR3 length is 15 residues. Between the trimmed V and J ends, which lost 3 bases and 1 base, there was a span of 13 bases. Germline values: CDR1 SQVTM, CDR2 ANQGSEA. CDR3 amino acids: CSVERRGESNQPQHF. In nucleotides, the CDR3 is TGCAGCGTTGAGCGAAGGGGTGAGAGCAATCAGCCCCAGCATTTT.

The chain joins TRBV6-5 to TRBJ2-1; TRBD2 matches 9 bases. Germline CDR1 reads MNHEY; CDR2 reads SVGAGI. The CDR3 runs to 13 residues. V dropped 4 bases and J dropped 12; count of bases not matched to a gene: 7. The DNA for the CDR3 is TGTGCCAGCAGTTCGCGGGAGGGCTTTTGGCAGTTCTTC. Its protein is CASSSREGFWQFF.

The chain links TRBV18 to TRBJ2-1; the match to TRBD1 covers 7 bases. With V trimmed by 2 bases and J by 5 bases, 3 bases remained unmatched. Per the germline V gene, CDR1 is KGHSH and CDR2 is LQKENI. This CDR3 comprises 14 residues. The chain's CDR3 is CASSPTGTDNEQFF. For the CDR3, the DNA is TGTGCCAGCTCACCAACTGGGACAGACAATGAGCAGTTCTTC. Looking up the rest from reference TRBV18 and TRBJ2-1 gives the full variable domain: NAGVMQNPRHLVRRRGQEARLRCSPMKGHSHVYWYRQLPEEGLKFMVYLQKENIIDESGMPKERFSAEFPKEGPSILRIQQVVRGDSAAYFCASSPTGTDNEQFFGPGTRLTVL.

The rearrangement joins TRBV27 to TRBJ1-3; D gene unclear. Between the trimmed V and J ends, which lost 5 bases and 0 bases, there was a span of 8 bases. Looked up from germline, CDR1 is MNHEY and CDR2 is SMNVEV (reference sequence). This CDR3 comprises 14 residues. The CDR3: CASSRDFSGNTIYF. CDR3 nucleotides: TGTGCCAGCAGTCGCGATTTCTCTGGAAACACCATATATTTT.

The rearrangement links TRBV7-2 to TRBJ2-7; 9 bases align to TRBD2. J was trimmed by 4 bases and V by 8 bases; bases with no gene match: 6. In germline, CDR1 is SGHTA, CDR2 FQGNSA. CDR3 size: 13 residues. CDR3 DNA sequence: TGTGCCAGCCGGGCGGGAGGGCTATACGAGCAGTACTTC. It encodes CASRAGGLYEQYF. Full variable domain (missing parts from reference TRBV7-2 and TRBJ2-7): GAGVSQSPSNKVTEKGKDVELRCDPISGHTALYWYRQSLGQGLEFLIYFQGNSAPDKSGLPSDRFSAERTGGSVSTLTIQRTQQEDSAVYLCASRAGGLYEQYFGPGTRLTVT.

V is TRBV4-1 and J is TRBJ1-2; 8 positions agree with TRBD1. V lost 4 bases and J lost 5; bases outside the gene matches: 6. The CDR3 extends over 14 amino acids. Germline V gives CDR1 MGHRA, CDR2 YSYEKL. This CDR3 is CASSPDRVWYGYTF. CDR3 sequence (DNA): TGCGCCAGCAGCCCGGACAGGGTATGGTATGGCTACACCTTC.

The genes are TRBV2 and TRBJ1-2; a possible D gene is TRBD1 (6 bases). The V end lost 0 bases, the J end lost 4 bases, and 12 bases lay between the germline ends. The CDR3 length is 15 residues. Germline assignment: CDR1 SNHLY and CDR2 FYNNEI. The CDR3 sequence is CASSEAVAGAYGYTF. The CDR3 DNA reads TGTGCCAGCAGTGAAGCGGTCGCAGGGGCCTATGGCTACACCTTC.

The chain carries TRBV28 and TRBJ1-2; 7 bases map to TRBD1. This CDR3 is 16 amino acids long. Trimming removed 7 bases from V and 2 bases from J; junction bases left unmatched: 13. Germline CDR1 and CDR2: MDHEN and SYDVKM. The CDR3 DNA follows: TGTGCCAGCATCCAGGGGGGTGGGGGAGTCAACTATGGCTACACCTTC. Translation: CASIQGGGGVNYGYTF.

The CDR3 DNA sequence: TGTGCCAGCAGCCCAGGGACAGGGGGGAAGAATGAGCAGTTCTTC. It translates to CASSPGTGGKNEQFF. The chain uses TRBV27 and TRBJ2-1, with TRBD1 matching over 11 bases. CDR3 size: 15 residues. V was pared by 6 bases and J by 7 bases, with 8 bases of the junction left unmatched. Germline V gives CDR1 MNHEY, CDR2 SMNVEV (reference sequence).

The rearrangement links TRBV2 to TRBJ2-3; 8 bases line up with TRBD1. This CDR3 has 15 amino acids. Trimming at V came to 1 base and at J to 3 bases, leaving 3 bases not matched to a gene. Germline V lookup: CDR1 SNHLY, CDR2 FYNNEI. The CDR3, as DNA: TGTGCCAGCAGTGAAGACAGGGGGAAAACAGATACGCAGTATTTT. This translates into CASSEDRGKTDTQYF.

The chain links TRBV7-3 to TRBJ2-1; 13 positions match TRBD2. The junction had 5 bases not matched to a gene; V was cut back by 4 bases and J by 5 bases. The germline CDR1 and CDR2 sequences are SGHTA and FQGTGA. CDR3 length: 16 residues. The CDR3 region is CASSSGLAGANNEQFF. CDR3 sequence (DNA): TGTGCCAGCAGCTCTGGACTAGCGGGAGCTAACAATGAGCAGTTCTTC.

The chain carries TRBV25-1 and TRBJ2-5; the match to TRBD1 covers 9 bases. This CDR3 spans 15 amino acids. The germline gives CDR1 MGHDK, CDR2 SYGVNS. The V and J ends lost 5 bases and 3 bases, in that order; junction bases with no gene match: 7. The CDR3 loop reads CASSFRDRAEETQYF. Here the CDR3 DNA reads TGTGCCAGCAGTTTTCGGGACAGGGCAGAAGAGACCCAGTACTTC.

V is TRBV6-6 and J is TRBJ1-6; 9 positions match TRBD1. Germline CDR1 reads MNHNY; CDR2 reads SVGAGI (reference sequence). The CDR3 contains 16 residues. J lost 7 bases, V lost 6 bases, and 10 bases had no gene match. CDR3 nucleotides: TGTGCCAGCAGCAACCTCGGGACAGGGACAAATTCACCCCTCCACTTT. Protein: CASSNLGTGTNSPLHF.

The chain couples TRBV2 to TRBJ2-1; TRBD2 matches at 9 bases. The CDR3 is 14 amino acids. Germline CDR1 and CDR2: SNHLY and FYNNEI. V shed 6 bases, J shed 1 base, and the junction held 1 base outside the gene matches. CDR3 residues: CASSSGGSYNEQFF. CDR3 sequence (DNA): TGTGCCAGCAGCAGCGGGGGGTCCTACAATGAGCAGTTCTTC.

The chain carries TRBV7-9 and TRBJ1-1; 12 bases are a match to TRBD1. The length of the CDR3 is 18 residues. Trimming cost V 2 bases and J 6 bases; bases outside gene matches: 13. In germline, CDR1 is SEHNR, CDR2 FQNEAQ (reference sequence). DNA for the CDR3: TGTGCCAGCAGCTTAAAGCCCCCGGGACAGGGGGCGTGGGCTGAAGCTTTCTTT. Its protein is CASSLKPPGQGAWAEAFF.

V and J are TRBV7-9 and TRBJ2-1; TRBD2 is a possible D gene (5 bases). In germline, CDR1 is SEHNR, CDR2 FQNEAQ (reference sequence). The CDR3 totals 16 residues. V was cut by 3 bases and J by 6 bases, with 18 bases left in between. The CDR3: CASSFLRGLQVNEQFF. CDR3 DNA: TGTGCCAGCAGCTTCCTACGGGGTCTCCAAGTCAATGAGCAGTTCTTC. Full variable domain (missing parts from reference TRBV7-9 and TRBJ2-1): DTGVSQNPRHKITKRGQNVTFRCDPISEHNRLYWYRQTLGQGPEFLTYFQNEAQLEKSRLLSDRFSAERPKGSFSTLEIQRTEQGDSAMYLCASSFLRGLQVNEQFFGPGTRLTVL.

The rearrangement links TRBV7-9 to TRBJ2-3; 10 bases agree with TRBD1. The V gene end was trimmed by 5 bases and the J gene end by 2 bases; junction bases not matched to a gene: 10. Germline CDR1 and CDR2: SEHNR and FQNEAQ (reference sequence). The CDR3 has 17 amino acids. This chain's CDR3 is CASSISGTGDHTDTQYF. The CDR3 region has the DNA TGTGCCAGCAGCATATCCGGGACAGGGGACCACACAGATACGCAGTATTTT.

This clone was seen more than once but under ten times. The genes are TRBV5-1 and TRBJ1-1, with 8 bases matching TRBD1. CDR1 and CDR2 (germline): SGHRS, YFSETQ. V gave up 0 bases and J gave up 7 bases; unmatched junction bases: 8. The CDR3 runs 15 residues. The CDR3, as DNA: TGCGCCAGCAGCTTGGGGCAGGGGGCCTTTTTTGAAGCTTTCTTT. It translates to CASSLGQGAFFEAFF.

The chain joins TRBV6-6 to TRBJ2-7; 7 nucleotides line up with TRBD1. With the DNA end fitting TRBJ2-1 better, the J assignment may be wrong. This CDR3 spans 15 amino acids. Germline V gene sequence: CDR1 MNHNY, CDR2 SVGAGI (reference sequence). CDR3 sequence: CASSYRTGLGYEQFF. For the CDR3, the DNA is TGTGCCAGCAGTTACAGGACAGGTCTCGGCTACGAGCAGTTCTTC.